This T cell receptor (beta chain) is drawn from a study of blood T cell repertoires in COVID-19. Looking at the study overall: From T cells, B-cell-depleted T cells, or PBMCs came the material, which was cDNA or gDNA.

Clinical history as reported by participants underpinned cohort assignment. In the 2 weeks before study entry, exposed participants met a COVID-19 case, which was PCR-confirmed or clinician-diagnosed. The table came from immunoSEQ multiplex PCR; TCRdb's copy has only in-frame clones and leaves some out. The sample has 300,000 to 350,000 clones; 90% are singletons. V was trimmed by 5 bases and J by 1 base, leaving 14 bases between them. The CDR3 has 15 amino acids. Germline V CDR1 and CDR2: MGHRA, YSYEKL. This clonotype originated in a woman in her 30s who had been exposed to COVID-19. The sequenced material came from PBMCs or T cells enriched from blood (not recorded which). This chain joins TRBV4-1 and TRBJ1-2; D is possibly TRBD1 (5 bases). This chain's CDR3 is CASSSWGGLNYGYTF. In DNA form, the CDR3 reads TGCGCCAGCAGCTCTTGGGGCGGTCTTAACTATGGCTACACCTTC.